The 13 T cell receptor beta chains listed next were all sequenced from one sample in a study of shared clonotypes between healthy human individuals. Sequencing used immunoSEQ multiplex PCR; TCRdb keeps in-frame clones, though not all of them. The table includes more than 2 million clones, 85% to 95% detected once. The sample taken for sequencing was naive CD4+ T cells sorted from blood. Subset specified: CD45RA+ positively selected. These receptors were obtained from a man younger than 35 in good health.

For this clone: This may stem from a read error, because a much larger clone lies one nucleotide away. Additional DNA sequences in this sample encode the identical CDR3. J is TRBJ2-7 and V is TRBV11-2; D is possibly TRBD1 (5 bases). This CDR3 contains 12 residues. The germline V and J ends were trimmed by 4 bases and 2 bases, with 6 bases remaining between them. In germline, CDR1 is SGHAT, CDR2 FQNNGV. The CDR3 loop is CASSSGPYEQYF. The CDR3 DNA follows: TGTGCCAGCAGCTCAGGGCCCTACGAGCAGTACTTC.

To note about this clone: Other DNA sequences in the sample encode the same CDR3. The chain has TRBV5-1 and TRBJ1-1, with D possibly TRBD1 on 5 matching bases. The CDR3 is made up of 14 amino acids. Germline V gene lookup returns CDR1 SGHRS and CDR2 YFSETQ. Trimming stripped 1 base from V and 2 bases from J, with 9 bases between. CDR3 sequence (DNA): TGCGCCAGCAGCTTGTTCCAGGGTAACACTGAAGCTTTCTTT. Its translation is CASSLFQGNTEAFF.

The chain uses TRBV30 and TRBJ2-7; 8 bases map to TRBD1. The J segment lost 6 bases and the V segment lost 0 bases, leaving 10 bases of the junction unmatched. Per the germline V gene, CDR1 is GTSNPN and CDR2 is SVGIG (reference sequence). The CDR3 has 15 amino acids. CDR3 nucleotide sequence: TGTGCCTGGAGTGTACCTAGGACAGGGTACGGCGAGCAGTACTTC. Its protein is CAWSVPRTGYGEQYF.

As concerns this clone: Other DNA sequences of this sample code for an identical CDR3. This chain uses TRBV2 with TRBJ2-2; 9 nucleotides agree with TRBD2. CDR3 length equals 16 residues. The junction had 6 bases not matched to a gene; V was cut back by 5 bases and J by 2 bases. Looked up from germline, CDR1 is SNHLY and CDR2 is FYNNEI. CDR3 amino acids: CASSPPGLANTGELFF. The CDR3 bases are TGTGCCAGCAGTCCGCCGGGACTAGCAAACACCGGGGAGCTGTTTTTT.

J is TRBJ2-3 and V is TRBV5-4, with a tentative D call TRBD1 (6 bases). This CDR3 comprises 17 residues. V dropped 4 bases and J dropped 2 bases, with 20 bases sitting between them. Germline V gene data show CDR1 as SGHNT and CDR2 as YYREEE (reference sequence). CDR3 coding DNA: TGTGCCAGCAGCCGAGGGGGTGGGGAACCCTCCACAGATACGCAGTATTTT. Protein product: CASSRGGGEPSTDTQYF.

Only a few counts were recorded for this clone. This sample also contains other DNA sequences that code for the same CDR3. This rearrangement joins TRBV5-1 to TRBJ2-1, with 7 bases that match TRBD1. CDR1 is SGHRS and CDR2 is YFSETQ in the germline V gene. V was clipped by 4 bases and J by 8 bases; unmatched bases: 6. CDR3 length: 13 residues. CDR3 in amino acids: CASSLGQADEQFF. CDR3 nucleotide sequence: TGCGCCAGCAGCCTAGGACAGGCCGATGAGCAGTTCTTC.

In the case of this clone: The same CDR3 arises from other DNA sequences in this sample as well. The chain carries TRBV9 and TRBJ2-1; 8 bases are shared with TRBD1. The CDR3 loop spans 15 amino acids. Germline V lookup: CDR1 SGDLS, CDR2 YYNGEE. The junction had 3 bases not matched to a gene; V was cut back by 3 bases and J by 1 base. CDR3 nucleotides: TGTGCCAGCAGCGCAGACAGGGGATCCTACAATGAGCAGTTCTTC. This translates into CASSADRGSYNEQFF.

V gene TRBV9 combines with J gene TRBJ1-2; 8 bases map to TRBD1. Per the germline V gene, CDR1 is SGDLS and CDR2 is YYNGEE. This CDR3 has 14 residues. Trimming removed 3 bases from V and 7 bases from J; junction bases left unmatched: 8. The CDR3 here is CASSANDRGFGYTF. Written as DNA, the CDR3 is TGTGCCAGCAGCGCAAATGACAGGGGTTTTGGCTACACCTTC.

V and J are TRBV15 and TRBJ2-7; unclear D gene. The V and J ends lost 0 bases and 3 bases respectively, with 12 bases between them. Germline loops: CDR1 LNHNV, CDR2 YYDKDF (reference sequence). The length of the CDR3 is 15 residues. The CDR3 DNA is TGTGCCACCAGCAGAGATCCGGACCCCCTCTACGAGCAGTACTTC. Its protein is CATSRDPDPLYEQYF.

V is TRBV27 and J is TRBJ2-3, with 7 positions matching TRBD1. With 6 bases clipped from V and 2 bases from J, the junction kept 5 bases outside the gene matches. CDR1 MNHEY and CDR2 SMNVEV come from the germline V gene (reference sequence). The CDR3 length is 14 residues. DNA for the CDR3: TGTGCCAGCAGGGGGACAGTGCACACAGATACGCAGTATTTT. Translation: CASRGTVHTDTQYF.

The V and J genes are TRBV2 and TRBJ2-1; TRBD2 agrees at 13 bases. Losses at the gene ends were 7 bases for V and 11 bases for J; bases not matched to a gene: 11. Per the germline V gene, CDR1 is SNHLY and CDR2 is FYNNEI. The CDR3 runs 15 residues. CDR3 nucleotides: TGTGCCAGCACTCAACCCGGGACTAGCGGGACCAAGCAGTTCTTC. This gives the protein CASTQPGTSGTKQFF.

The chain combines TRBV28 with TRBJ2-7; D unclear. The CDR3 spans 13 residues. V dropped 8 bases and J dropped 2 bases, with 13 bases sitting between them. The germline V gene has CDR1 MDHEN and CDR2 SYDVKM. The CDR3 reads CASGARQPYEQYF. The DNA for the CDR3 is TGTGCCAGCGGAGCACGGCAGCCCTACGAGCAGTACTTC.

CDR3 bases: TGCGCCAGCAGCTTCCGACTAGCGGGAGCCTCCTACGAGCAGTACTTC. Its protein is CASSFRLAGASYEQYF. V gene TRBV5-1 combines with J gene TRBJ2-7, with 12 bases lining up with TRBD2. CDR1 is SGHRS and CDR2 is YFSETQ in the germline V gene. After removal of 2 bases from V and 0 bases from J, the junction contained 3 bases not matched to a gene. There are 16 residues in the CDR3.